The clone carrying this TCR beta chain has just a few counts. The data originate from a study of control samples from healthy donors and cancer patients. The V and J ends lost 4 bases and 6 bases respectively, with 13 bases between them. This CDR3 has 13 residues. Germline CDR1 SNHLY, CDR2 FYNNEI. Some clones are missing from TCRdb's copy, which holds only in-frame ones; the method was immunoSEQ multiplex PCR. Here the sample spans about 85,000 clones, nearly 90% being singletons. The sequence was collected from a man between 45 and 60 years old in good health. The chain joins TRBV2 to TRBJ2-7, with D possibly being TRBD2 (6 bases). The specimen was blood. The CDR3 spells CASSGRGEGEQYF. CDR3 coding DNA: TGTGCCAGCAGTGGGAGGGGCGAAGGCGAGCAGTACTTC. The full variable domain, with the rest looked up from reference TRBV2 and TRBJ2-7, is EPEVTQTPSHQVTQMGQEVILRCVPISNHLYFYWYRQILGQKVEFLVSFYNNEISEKSEIFDDQFSVERPDGSNFTLKIRSTKLEDSAMYFCASSGRGEGEQYFGPGTRLTVT.